The 30 T cell receptor beta chains presented below share a single source sample, sequenced in a study of response to subunit inactivated influenza vaccine. TCRdb redid the calling of the RT-PCR reads with MiXCR, one entry per CDR3 protein. The top ten clones hold less than 9% of a sample with roughly 700,000 distinct CDR3 sequences, about 15% of them seen once. Sample: PBMCs from blood, taken 14 to 15 days before vaccination. These receptors were obtained from a man in his forties or fifties who received an inactivated influenza vaccine.

This clonotype was seen repeatedly, ten times or more. The chain links TRBV20-1 to TRBJ1-2; TRBD1 matches at 9 bases. The CDR3 is 13 residues long. V shed 2 bases and J 8 bases; nucleotides not matched to a gene: 6. Germline lookup yields CDR1 DFQATT and CDR2 SNEGSKA (reference sequence). The CDR3 sequence: CSARLQGAQGYTF. The CDR3, as DNA: TGCAGTGCTAGATTACAGGGGGCGCAAGGCTACACCTTC.

This chain connects TRBV20-1 to TRBJ1-2; 8 bases are shared with TRBD1. The CDR3 loop spans 17 amino acids. The V gene's germline CDR1 is DFQATT and CDR2 SNEGSKA (reference sequence). Trimming cost V 3 bases and J 1 base; bases outside gene matches: 13. The CDR3 protein is CSASPGQGRSYNYGYTF. Written as DNA, the CDR3 is TGCAGTGCTAGCCCCGGACAGGGCCGCTCTTATAACTATGGCTACACCTTC.

V usage is TRBV20-1 and J usage is TRBJ2-1, with D unclear. Between the trimmed V and J ends, which lost 6 bases and 10 bases, there was a span of 22 bases. Germline V gene data show CDR1 as DFQATT and CDR2 as SNEGSKA (reference sequence). This CDR3 spans 14 amino acids. Here the CDR3 DNA reads TGCAGTGCCCCCGGGCCAGCGAGGTTTGAGGAGCAGTTCTTC. The encoded protein is CSAPGPARFEEQFF.

This clonotype was detected only a few times. The chain combines TRBV7-8 with TRBJ1-5, with 7 bases fitting TRBD1. This CDR3 spans 16 amino acids. Germline loops: CDR1 SGHVS, CDR2 FQNEAQ. The junction had 15 bases not matched to a gene; V was cut back by 5 bases and J by 8 bases. The CDR3 here is CASSLGTALTREPQHF. The CDR3 bases are TGTGCCAGCAGCCTCGGGACAGCCTTAACGCGGGAGCCCCAGCATTTT.

The CDR3 nucleotides read TGTGCCAGCAGGCCCCAGGGAGATGGGGCCAACGTCCTGACTTTC. As protein: CASRPQGDGANVLTF. The chain links TRBV6-2 or TRBV6-3 to TRBJ2-6; possibly TRBD1 or TRBD2 for D (5 bases each). CDR3 length: 15 residues. The V gene lost 6 bases and the J gene lost 3 bases, with 12 bases spanning the gap. The germline V gene has CDR1 MNHEY and CDR2 SVGEGT.

In this sample, this clonotype turned up a few times. V gene TRBV28 combines with J gene TRBJ2-7; 7 bases line up with TRBD1. V gave up 6 bases and J gave up 6 bases; unmatched junction bases: 5. This CDR3 is 12 amino acids long. Germline V lookup: CDR1 MDHEN, CDR2 SYDVKM. CDR3 DNA: TGTGCCAGCAGGGACAGGTTCGGCGAGCAGTACTTC. Amino acids: CASRDRFGEQYF.

This clonotype has just a few counts. The genes are TRBV7-9 and TRBJ2-7; the match to TRBD2 covers 11 bases. Germline V gene sequence: CDR1 SEHNR, CDR2 FQNEAQ (reference sequence). V shed 6 bases and J 5 bases; nucleotides not matched to a gene: 6. This CDR3 has 14 residues. CDR3 protein: CASSGRLAGNEQYF. The CDR3 DNA sequence: TGTGCCAGCAGTGGGAGACTAGCGGGAAACGAGCAGTACTTC.

The gene calls are TRBV9 and TRBJ2-1; 9 bases align to TRBD2. This CDR3 spans 16 amino acids. V shed 3 bases and J 7 bases; nucleotides not matched to a gene: 11. In germline, CDR1 is SGDLS, CDR2 YYNGEE. The CDR3, as DNA: TGTGCCAGCAGCGCAGCTAGCGGGGAGGGTTGGAATGAGCAGTTCTTC. Translated: CASSAASGEGWNEQFF.

A few counts support this clonotype. V gene TRBV25-1 combines with J gene TRBJ2-1, with 10 bases that match TRBD2. Germline-derived CDR1 and CDR2 are MGHDK and SYGVNS. This CDR3 is 16 amino acids long. Losses at the gene ends were 7 bases for V and 6 bases for J; bases not matched to a gene: 12. The CDR3 DNA is TGTGCCAGCACCCGCGGGGGAGCGGGAGGGCCCAATGAGCAGTTCTTC. Encoded protein: CASTRGGAGGPNEQFF.

This clonotype occurred many times. This chain links TRBV9 with TRBJ2-5; TRBD1 might be the D (7 bases). The CDR3 is made up of 14 amino acids. Per germline, CDR1 SGDLS and CDR2 YYNGEE. The V gene lost 2 bases and the J gene lost 2 bases, with 10 bases spanning the gap. CDR3 region: CASSVGGQQETQYF. The CDR3 DNA sequence: TGTGCCAGCAGCGTGGGGGGACAGCAAGAGACCCAGTACTTC. The full variable domain, completed using reference TRBV9 and TRBJ2-5, is DSGVTQTPKHLITATGQRVTLRCSPRSGDLSVYWYQQSLDQGLQFLIQYYNGEERAKGNILERFSAQQFPDLHSELNLSSLELGDSALYFCASSVGGQQETQYFGPGTRLLVL.

The chain employs TRBV5-4 and TRBJ2-1; 10 nucleotides align to TRBD1. The germline CDR1 and CDR2 sequences are SGHNT and YYREEE (reference sequence). Unmatched junction bases numbered 5, after V lost 6 bases and J lost 2 bases. The CDR3 is made up of 15 amino acids. The CDR3 protein is CASNTGTGAYNEQFF. The CDR3 DNA is TGTGCCAGCAACACCGGGACAGGGGCCTACAATGAGCAGTTCTTC.

This clonotype was observed a few times. This rearrangement joins TRBV6-1 to TRBJ2-1; possible D gene TRBD1, 5 bases. The CDR3 contains 13 residues. Trimming cost V 3 bases and J 6 bases, with 9 bases left between them. CDR1 MNHNS and CDR2 SASEGT come from the germline V gene. Written as DNA, the CDR3 is TGTGCCAGCAGTGACAGGGTGATCAATGAGCAGTTCTTC. Translated, it gives CASSDRVINEQFF.

The V and J genes are TRBV6-1 and TRBJ2-7, with TRBD2 as a possible D gene (6 bases). CDR1 MNHNS and CDR2 SASEGT come from the germline V gene. The CDR3 contains 15 residues. The V and J ends lost 5 bases and 3 bases respectively, with 17 bases between them. CDR3 sequence (DNA): TGTGCCAGCAGTCGAGAAACGGGAGAGCACTACGAGCAGTACTTC. Protein: CASSRETGEHYEQYF.

This clonotype was seen only once. The chain links TRBV15 to TRBJ2-7, with a possible D match to TRBD1 (5 bases). Germline CDR1 LNHNV, CDR2 YYDKDF (reference sequence). There are 15 residues in the CDR3. The ends were cut back, 2 bases at V and 6 bases at J, with 17 bases in the middle. Written as DNA, the CDR3 is TGTGCCACCAGCAGACAAGGCAGGGCAGACGGCGAGCAGTACTTC. It specifies CATSRQGRADGEQYF.

This clonotype was seen ten or more times. The chain combines TRBV29-1 with TRBJ2-5; possibly TRBD2 for D (6 bases). Germline V CDR1 and CDR2: SQVTM, ANQGSEA. V lost 7 bases and J 7 bases, leaving 13 bases between the germline ends. CDR3 length: 11 residues. CDR3 loop: CSAGEEGTQYF. DNA for the CDR3: TGCAGCGCTGGAGAGGAGGGGACCCAGTACTTC. The full variable domain, completed using reference TRBV29-1 and TRBJ2-5, is SAVISQKPSRDICQRGTSLTIQCQVDSQVTMMFWYRQQPGQSLTLIATANQGSEATYESGFVIDKFPISRPNLTFSTLTVSNMSPEDSSIYLCSAGEEGTQYFGPGTRLLVL.

This clonotype came up many times. The chain links TRBV2 to TRBJ2-6; 9 nucleotides line up with TRBD1. J lost 0 bases, V lost 6 bases, and 9 bases had no gene match. Germline V gene lookup returns CDR1 SNHLY and CDR2 FYNNEI. This CDR3 region has 18 residues. The CDR3 is CASRRGQGFISGANVLTF. In nucleotides, the CDR3 is TGTGCCAGCAGGAGAGGACAGGGGTTTATCTCTGGGGCCAACGTCCTGACTTTC. Complete variable domain (other parts from reference TRBV2 and TRBJ2-6): EPEVTQTPSHQVTQMGQEVILRCVPISNHLYFYWYRQILGQKVEFLVSFYNNEISEKSEIFDDQFSVERPDGSNFTLKIRSTKLEDSAMYFCASRRGQGFISGANVLTFGAGSRLTVL.

This chain's CDR3 is CASSYFRGSYNEQFF. The CDR3 DNA reads as TGTGCCAGCAGCTATTTTCGCGGGTCCTACAATGAGCAGTTCTTC. The chain employs TRBV7-2 and TRBJ2-1; D is perhaps TRBD2 (5 bases). The CDR3 length is 15 residues. Germline CDR1 is SGHTA and CDR2 is FQGNSA. The ends were cut back, 4 bases at V and 1 base at J, with 11 bases in the middle. Filled out from reference TRBV7-2 and TRBJ2-1, the complete variable domain reads GAGVSQSPSNKVTEKGKDVELRCDPISGHTALYWYRQSLGQGLEFLIYFQGNSAPDKSGLPSDRFSAERTGGSVSTLTIQRTQQEDSAVYLCASSYFRGSYNEQFFGPGTRLTVL.

This chain uses TRBV20-1 with TRBJ2-7; D remains unclear. There are 13 residues in the CDR3. V shed 6 bases and J shed 3 bases, with 15 bases lying between them. Germline V gene sequence: CDR1 DFQATT, CDR2 SNEGSKA (reference sequence). The CDR3 here is CSAKNEGSYEQYF. CDR3 DNA sequence: TGCAGTGCAAAGAACGAAGGCAGCTACGAGCAGTACTTC.

This clonotype was counted a few times. The chain is built from TRBV6-1 and TRBJ2-5; TRBD2 agrees at 10 bases. Germline CDR1 reads MNHNS; CDR2 reads SASEGT. V was clipped by 6 bases and J by 4 bases; unmatched bases: 11. CDR3 length equals 16 residues. The CDR3: CASRPSGRALVETQYF. The CDR3 DNA sequence: TGTGCCAGCAGACCAAGCGGGAGGGCTTTAGTAGAGACCCAGTACTTC.

This clonotype has a count of ten or more. The gene calls are TRBV2 and TRBJ2-2, with 8 bases fitting TRBD1. The CDR3 spans 14 residues. V dropped 2 bases and J dropped 12; count of bases not matched to a gene: 8. Per the germline V gene, CDR1 is SNHLY and CDR2 is FYNNEI. CDR3 sequence (DNA): TGTGCCAGCAGTGAACGACAGGGGATCGCGAAGCTGTTTTTT. As protein: CASSERQGIAKLFF.

This chain joins TRBV20-1 and TRBJ2-3; D might be TRBD2 (5 bases). V lost 6 bases to trimming and J lost 2 bases, with 21 bases between them. From germline, CDR1 is DFQATT and CDR2 SNEGSKA (reference sequence). The CDR3 loop spans 16 amino acids. DNA of the CDR3: TGCAGTGCCCGGACTTTGGAGCGGAGCTTCACAGATACGCAGTATTTT. Its protein product is CSARTLERSFTDTQYF.

CDR3: CSAEHLRSSYEQYF. CDR3 bases: TGCAGTGCTGAACATTTGCGGAGCTCCTACGAGCAGTACTTC. The V call is TRBV20-1, the J call TRBJ2-7; no clear D gene. Deletions cut 5 bases from V and 0 bases from J, with 14 bases between. Germline V lookup: CDR1 DFQATT, CDR2 SNEGSKA (reference sequence). The CDR3 is 14 residues long.

This clonotype was picked up many times. The chain couples TRBV29-1 to TRBJ2-3; 14 bases agree with TRBD2. In germline, CDR1 is SQVTM, CDR2 ANQGSEA. V gave up 7 bases and J gave up 4 bases; unmatched junction bases: 10. The CDR3 contains 16 residues. The CDR3 sequence: CSAHRLAGGPADTQYF. CDR3 sequence (DNA): TGCAGCGCCCATCGACTAGCGGGAGGGCCTGCAGATACGCAGTATTTT.

There are a few counts of this clonotype. The CDR3 loop is CSVGGTSSGANVLTF. CDR3 sequence (DNA): TGCAGCGTTGGGGGGACTAGCTCTGGGGCCAACGTCCTGACTTTC. The chain has TRBV29-1 and TRBJ2-6, with 8 nucleotides matching TRBD2. The germline CDR1 and CDR2 sequences are SQVTM and ANQGSEA. CDR3 length: 15 amino acids. The V segment lost 4 bases and the J segment 0 bases; nucleotides outside the gene matches: 2.

The CDR3, as DNA: TGTGCCACTTCACTAGCGGGAGGGGACCAAGAGACCCAGTACTTC. This sequence encodes CATSLAGGDQETQYF. The chain employs TRBV9 and TRBJ2-5; 13 nucleotides match TRBD2. The V and J ends lost 9 bases and 0 bases, in that order; junction bases with no gene match: 5. The CDR3 consists of 15 residues. Germline CDR1 reads SGDLS; CDR2 reads YYNGEE.

This clonotype was counted only a few times. The chain joins TRBV21-1 to TRBJ2-1; TRBD1 is taken as the D call from the table, unchecked against the DNA. TRBV21-1 is an annotated pseudogene. This CDR3 is 16 amino acids long. This chain's CDR3 is CASSPRDRGRYNEQFF. CDR3 bases: TGTGCCAGCAGTCCCAGGGACAGGGGCCGGTACAATGAGCAGTTCTTC.

The rearrangement joins TRBV3-1 to TRBJ2-2; the D is unclear. Trimming left V 3 bases short and J 6 bases short, with 5 bases between. Germline V lookup: CDR1 LGHDT, CDR2 YNNKEL (reference sequence). This CDR3 spans 12 amino acids. The CDR3 sequence is CASSHFPGELFF. CDR3 in DNA: TGTGCCAGCAGCCATTTCCCCGGGGAGCTGTTTTTT.

This clonotype was seen a handful of times. The CDR3 nucleotides are TGCAGTGCTAGAGTGCCGGGACTAGCTTTCACAGATACGCAGTATTTT. Protein: CSARVPGLAFTDTQYF. The J gene is TRBJ2-3, the V gene TRBV20-1; 9 bases agree with TRBD2. The CDR3 runs 16 residues. Germline values: CDR1 DFQATT, CDR2 SNEGSKA (reference sequence). V trimming: 1 base; J trimming: 2 bases; junction bases outside the gene matches: 7.

This clonotype was found a few times. The chain combines TRBV7-9 with TRBJ2-7, with 9 positions matching TRBD2. V lost 5 bases to trimming and J lost 5 bases; unmatched junction nucleotides: 16. This CDR3 comprises 17 residues. Germline V gene sequence: CDR1 SEHNR, CDR2 FQNEAQ (reference sequence). For the CDR3, the DNA is TGTGCCAGCAGCCGGACACGCAGCGGGAGGATAGAGAACGAGCAGTACTTC. It specifies CASSRTRSGRIENEQYF.

This clonotype has just a few counts. CDR3 region: CSVEDRSGVNYEQYF. The DNA for the CDR3 is TGCAGCGTTGAAGATCGGTCGGGGGTAAACTACGAGCAGTACTTC. The gene calls are TRBV29-1 and TRBJ2-7, with D possibly being TRBD2 (6 bases). CDR1 is SQVTM, CDR2 ANQGSEA, per germline. V gave up 0 bases and J gave up 3 bases, with 15 bases separating them. The length of the CDR3 is 15 residues.